This T cell receptor (beta chain) was sequenced in a study of blood T cell repertoires in COVID-19. For the study at large: The United States, Italy and Spain supplied acute and convalescent COVID-19 samples. Sample material is recorded as cDNA or gDNA derived from T cells, B-cell-depleted T cells, or PBMCs.

CDR1 is SNHLY, CDR2 FYNNEI, per germline. Trimming cost V 5 bases and J 4 bases, with 12 bases left between them. CDR3 length equals 14 residues. In the original workflow: Quantification of nucleated cells was approximated via reference gene primer amplification. Sequenced by immunoSEQ multiplex PCR; TCRdb stores in-frame clones only, minus some. That table is the source of V, J and clone size, and D and trimming were worked out from the DNA. This sample has 130,000 to 150,000 clones, with about 87% found just once. The chain carries TRBV2 and TRBJ2-1; D is possibly TRBD1 (6 bases). This receptor was identified in a woman between 45 and 65 years old with acute or convalescent COVID-19. Sequencing input: peripheral blood. The CDR3 loop reads CASSPGQVYNEQFF. In DNA, the CDR3 is TGTGCCAGCAGTCCGGGACAAGTGTACAATGAGCAGTTCTTC.